This entry lists 17 T cell receptor beta chains sequenced from one sample in a study of blood T cell repertoires in COVID-19. Clones were sequenced by immunoSEQ multiplex PCR, and TCRdb holds only the in-frame ones, with some missing. The table has some 300,000 clones, around 90% seen once. Sequencing used PBMCs or T cells enriched from blood (not recorded which). These TCRs come from a woman aged 25 to 39 who had recovered from COVID-19.

The chain carries TRBV19 and TRBJ1-1; possibly TRBD1 for D (5 bases). The CDR3 is made up of 15 amino acids. Germline lookup yields CDR1 LNHDA and CDR2 SQIVND (reference sequence). Between the trimmed V and J ends, which lost 3 bases and 5 bases, there was a span of 16 bases. The CDR3, as DNA: TGTGCCAGTAGTATTCAGGGAGGTGTCGGGACTGAAGCTTTCTTT. As protein: CASSIQGGVGTEAFF.

The chain recombines TRBV7-9 with TRBJ2-7, with TRBD1 matching 7 bases. CDR1 is SEHNR, CDR2 FQNEAQ, per germline (reference sequence). This CDR3 has 14 residues. J was trimmed by 5 bases and V by 4 bases; bases with no gene match: 8. CDR3 nucleotides: TGTGCCAGCAGCTCTCAGACAGGGAGTGACGAGCAGTACTTC. This gives the protein CASSSQTGSDEQYF.

In this sample, this clone turned up a few times. This sequence joins TRBV11-2 and TRBJ2-1, with 9 bases fitting TRBD2. Germline V lookup: CDR1 SGHAT, CDR2 FQNNGV. V dropped 5 bases and J dropped 2; count of bases not matched to a gene: 7. The CDR3 runs 16 residues. The CDR3 loop reads CASSPLAGFAYNEQFF. Here the CDR3 DNA reads TGTGCCAGCAGCCCGCTAGCGGGGTTTGCCTACAATGAGCAGTTCTTC.

The V gene is TRBV4-3, the J gene TRBJ2-7; 8 bases align to TRBD1. This CDR3 contains 15 residues. The trim removed 4 bases at V and 4 bases at J, leaving 9 bases unmatched. Germline lookup yields CDR1 LGHNA and CDR2 YSLEER. CDR3 coding DNA: TGCGCCAGCAGCCTTGGAGACAGGGGAACGTACGAGCAGTACTTC. It yields the protein CASSLGDRGTYEQYF.

The rearrangement links TRBV25-1 to TRBJ2-6; D not certain. This CDR3 contains 16 residues. The V and J ends lost 1 base and 0 bases respectively, with 7 bases between them. Germline V gives CDR1 MGHDK, CDR2 SYGVNS. CDR3 nucleotide sequence: TGTGCCAGCAGTGAATTAGGAGACTCTGGGGCCAACGTCCTGACTTTC. This gives the protein CASSELGDSGANVLTF.

This chain joins TRBV6-2 or TRBV6-3 and TRBJ2-7; tentative D call: TRBD1 (5 bases). The germline V and J ends were trimmed by 0 bases and 0 bases, with 12 bases remaining between them. This CDR3 comprises 16 residues. The germline V gene has CDR1 MNHEY and CDR2 SVGEGT. The CDR3 sequence: CASSYSQGGASYEQYF. DNA for the CDR3: TGTGCCAGCAGTTACTCTCAAGGTGGGGCCTCCTACGAGCAGTACTTC.

The gene calls are TRBV24-1 and TRBJ1-1; D possibly corresponds to TRBD1 (5 bases). Germline lookup yields CDR1 KGHDR and CDR2 SFDVKD. The CDR3 is 12 amino acids. The germline V and J ends were trimmed by 7 bases and 5 bases, with 10 bases remaining between them. The CDR3 is CATRGVRTEAFF. As DNA, the CDR3 is TGTGCCACCAGAGGGGTAAGGACTGAAGCTTTCTTT.

The chain recombines TRBV7-9 with TRBJ1-6; the D is unclear. V was trimmed by 4 bases and J by 4 bases, leaving 14 bases between them. Per the germline V gene, CDR1 is SEHNR and CDR2 is FQNEAQ (reference sequence). The CDR3 runs 16 residues. This CDR3 is CASSSAPGEYNSPLHF. CDR3 DNA: TGTGCCAGCAGCTCAGCCCCGGGAGAATATAATTCACCCCTCCACTTT.

The J gene is TRBJ1-1, the V gene TRBV9, with D uncertain. V gave up 0 bases and J gave up 4 bases, with 7 bases separating them. Germline CDR1 SGDLS, CDR2 YYNGEE. This CDR3 is built from 13 residues. The CDR3 is CASSVETGTEAFF. CDR3 bases: TGTGCCAGCAGCGTAGAGACGGGCACTGAAGCTTTCTTT.

This clone occurred once. The J gene is TRBJ2-1, the V gene TRBV11-2, with TRBD2 as a possible D gene (6 bases). This CDR3 has 13 residues. Germline V gene lookup returns CDR1 SGHAT and CDR2 FQNNGV. Trimming took off 1 base at V and 7 bases at J, with 8 bases between the two ends. DNA of the CDR3: TGTGCCAGCAGCTTAGGGGGGGTTAATGAGCAGTTCTTC. Amino acids: CASSLGGVNEQFF.

The chain combines TRBV11-3 with TRBJ1-1; D not certain. V lost 3 bases and J lost 0, with 5 bases in between. In germline, CDR1 is SGHNT, CDR2 YENEEA. The CDR3 covers 13 residues. This chain's CDR3 is CASSLTLNTEAFF. Written as DNA, the CDR3 is TGTGCCAGCAGCTTGACACTGAACACTGAAGCTTTCTTT. The full variable domain, completed using reference TRBV11-3 and TRBJ1-1, is EAGVVQSPRYKIIEKKQPVAFWCNPISGHNTLYWYLQNLGQGPELLIRYENEEAVDDSQLPKDRFSAERLKGVDSTLKIQPAELGDSAVYLCASSLTLNTEAFFGQGTRLTVV.

J is TRBJ1-5 and V is TRBV6-1; 7 bases agree with TRBD1. Germline V lookup: CDR1 MNHNS, CDR2 SASEGT. The CDR3 is 16 amino acids. The J segment lost 5 bases and the V segment lost 2 bases, leaving 9 bases of the junction unmatched. CDR3 in DNA: TGTGCCAGCAGTGAAACCCAGGACAGGATCGATCAGCCCCAGCATTTT. Its translation is CASSETQDRIDQPQHF.

The chain is built from TRBV20-1 and TRBJ2-7; no firm D call. The germline V gene encodes CDR1 DFQATT and CDR2 SNEGSKA (reference sequence). The CDR3 totals 10 residues. Trimming cost V 6 bases and J 4 bases, with 7 bases left between them. The CDR3 sequence is CSATLYEQYF. The CDR3 DNA reads TGCAGTGCAACTTTGTACGAGCAGTACTTC.

The chain links TRBV7-7 to TRBJ1-3, with D maybe TRBD1 (5 bases). The CDR3 is 13 residues long. Germline-derived CDR1 and CDR2 are SSHAT and FNYEAQ (reference sequence). The CDR3 DNA reads TGTGCAGCAGGTCAGGGATACGGAAACACCATATATTTT. It is translated as CAAGQGYGNTIYF.

The chain combines TRBV7-2 with TRBJ1-1; a possible D gene is TRBD1 (6 bases). Germline values: CDR1 SGHTA, CDR2 FQGNSA. This CDR3 has 15 amino acids. Trimming removed 3 bases from V and 1 base from J, with 12 bases in between. CDR3 in DNA: TGTGCCAGCAGCTTTGCCGGGACATCGAACACTGAAGCTTTCTTT. Protein sequence: CASSFAGTSNTEAFF.

The CDR3, as DNA: TGTGCCAGCAGCTTAGGGTTAGCGACCCCGCAAGAGACCCAGTACTTC. This codes for CASSLGLATPQETQYF. V and J are TRBV7-6 and TRBJ2-5; possible D gene TRBD2, 5 bases. Per germline, CDR1 SGHVS and CDR2 FNYEAQ. The CDR3 is 16 amino acids. With 1 base removed from V and 2 bases from J, the gap between germline ends came to 14 bases.

The rearrangement links TRBV7-3 to TRBJ2-3; TRBD2 matches 9 bases. The CDR3 has 17 amino acids. V lost 1 base to trimming and J lost 3 bases; unmatched junction nucleotides: 8. The germline V gene encodes CDR1 SGHTA and CDR2 FQGTGA. CDR3 sequence: CASSLNLGGGATDTQYF. CDR3 nucleotide sequence: TGTGCCAGCAGCTTAAATCTTGGCGGGGGGGCGACAGATACGCAGTATTTT.